Each of the 28 T cell receptor beta chains below was sequenced from the same sample in a study of blood T cell repertoires in COVID-19. This table comes from immunoSEQ multiplex PCR, and its TCRdb copy is limited to in-frame clones, with some not included. The repertoire holds about 120,000 clones, with 84% as singletons. Sequences were obtained from PBMCs or T cells enriched from blood (not recorded which). Every receptor here comes from a woman under 40 who had recovered from COVID-19.

The chain couples TRBV3-1 (or the pseudogene TRBV3-2) to TRBJ2-5; D call uncertain. This CDR3 has 13 amino acids. V gave up 6 bases and J gave up 4 bases, with 12 bases separating them. CDR1 is LGHDT, CDR2 YNNKEL, per germline (reference sequence). CDR3 DNA: TGTGCCAGCAGACCCAGATCTTCAGAGACCCAGTACTTC. It is translated as CASRPRSSETQYF.

The chain carries TRBV7-6 and TRBJ2-1; D is unresolved. This CDR3 spans 17 amino acids. The V gene's germline CDR1 is SGHVS and CDR2 FNYEAQ. V shed 0 bases and J shed 9 bases, with 21 bases lying between them. In DNA, the CDR3 is TGTGCCAGCAGCTTAGCCCAACCGGGTTCGGGTATTGGTGAGCAGTTCTTC. Its protein product is CASSLAQPGSGIGEQFF.

The V gene is TRBV9, the J gene TRBJ1-2; 12 positions match TRBD1. The CDR3 runs to 15 residues. V gave up 4 bases and J gave up 2 bases; unmatched junction bases: 3. Germline V gene lookup returns CDR1 SGDLS and CDR2 YYNGEE. DNA of the CDR3: TGTGCCAGCAGCTCCGGGACAGGGGGCAACTATGGCTACACCTTC. Protein product: CASSSGTGGNYGYTF.

In nucleotides, the CDR3 is TGTGCCAGCAGCCAAGACGTTCAGGGGGCCGGGGAGCTGTTTTTT. Translated: CASSQDVQGAGELFF. The rearrangement uses TRBV3-1 (or the pseudogene TRBV3-2) and TRBJ2-2; 7 nucleotides agree with TRBD1. This CDR3 comprises 15 residues. J was trimmed by 6 bases and V by 0 bases; bases with no gene match: 4. The germline V gene has CDR1 LGHDT and CDR2 YNNKEL (reference sequence).

The chain carries TRBV28 and TRBJ1-1; tentatively, D is TRBD1 (5 bases). Trimming took 1 base from V and 2 from J, leaving 11 bases between them. CDR1 and CDR2 from the germline V gene are MDHEN and SYDVKM. The CDR3 covers 15 residues. The CDR3 sequence: CASSLYWQGNTEAFF. The CDR3 DNA is TGTGCCAGCAGTTTATATTGGCAGGGAAACACTGAAGCTTTCTTT. Full variable domain (remainder filled in from reference TRBV28 and TRBJ1-1): DVKVTQSSRYLVKRTGEKVFLECVQDMDHENMFWYRQDPGLGLRLIYFSYDVKMKEKGDIPEGYSVSREKKERFSLILESASTNQTSMYLCASSLYWQGNTEAFFGQGTRLTVV.

The chain combines TRBV18 with TRBJ2-3; TRBD2 agrees at 10 bases. The V gene's germline CDR1 is KGHSH and CDR2 LQKENI. Losses at the gene ends were 1 base for V and 3 bases for J; bases not matched to a gene: 4. The CDR3 sequence is 16 residues long. CDR3 sequence: CASSPRPSGSTDTQYF. CDR3 nucleotide sequence: TGTGCCAGCTCACCACGGCCTAGCGGGAGTACAGATACGCAGTATTTT.

Notes on this clone: Other DNA sequences of this sample code for an identical CDR3. The chain has TRBV27 and TRBJ1-6; 7 bases are shared with TRBD1. Germline V gene lookup returns CDR1 MNHEY and CDR2 SMNVEV (reference sequence). The CDR3 totals 13 residues. Trimming cost V 7 bases and J 6 bases; bases outside gene matches: 3. This CDR3 is CASTTGVNSPLHF. The CDR3 DNA sequence: TGTGCCAGCACTACAGGGGTTAATTCACCCCTCCACTTT.

The chain has TRBV18 and TRBJ2-5; D ambiguous. The CDR3 contains 13 residues. Trimming stripped 4 bases from V and 5 bases from J, with 11 bases between. Looked up from germline, CDR1 is KGHSH and CDR2 is LQKENI. The CDR3 DNA reads TGTGCCAGCTCACAAGCCCGCGCGGAGACCCAGTACTTC. This gives the protein CASSQARAETQYF.

The rearrangement joins TRBV12-3 or TRBV12-4 to TRBJ2-1, with D perhaps matching TRBD1 (5 bases). Trimming cost V 5 bases and J 9 bases, with 14 bases left between them. The CDR3 runs to 13 residues. CDR3 sequence reads: CASSRAGSGEQFF. The CDR3, as DNA: TGTGCCAGCAGTAGGGCAGGGTCGGGTGAGCAGTTCTTC.

The chain joins TRBV28 to TRBJ2-5; 9 nucleotides agree with TRBD1. Unmatched junction bases numbered 8, after V lost 5 bases and J lost 4 bases. The germline CDR1 and CDR2 sequences are MDHEN and SYDVKM. The CDR3 has 15 residues. This CDR3 reads CASSPPGQGLETQYF. DNA of the CDR3: TGTGCCAGCAGTCCGCCGGGACAGGGTTTAGAGACCCAGTACTTC.

The CDR3: CASSEYSQGGGYTF. CDR3 sequence (DNA): TGTGCCAGCAGCGAATACAGTCAGGGAGGGGGCTACACCTTC. This chain uses TRBV6-4 with TRBJ1-2; TRBD1 is a possible D gene (5 bases). The length of the CDR3 is 14 residues. Germline CDR1 is MRHNA and CDR2 is SNTAGT. V lost 6 bases, J lost 8 bases, and 19 bases lay in between.

The chain is built from TRBV9 and TRBJ2-2; 8 bases map to TRBD2. CDR3 length equals 16 residues. Germline CDR1 is SGDLS and CDR2 is YYNGEE. After removal of 0 bases from V and 7 bases from J, the junction contained 8 bases not matched to a gene. The CDR3 protein is CASSVVSGGPDGELFF. DNA for the CDR3: TGTGCCAGCAGCGTAGTGTCGGGAGGGCCCGACGGGGAGCTGTTTTTT.

A single count supports this clone. V usage is TRBV27 and J usage is TRBJ1-1, with D unclear. V lost 8 bases to trimming and J lost 3 bases, with 13 bases between them. The CDR3 is 13 amino acids. Germline lookup yields CDR1 MNHEY and CDR2 SMNVEV (reference sequence). Here the CDR3 DNA reads TGTGCCAGCTCGTCGTGGGAGTACACTGAAGCTTTCTTT. It codes for CASSSWEYTEAFF.

The chain couples TRBV14 to TRBJ2-3, with 7 bases aligning to TRBD1. The length of the CDR3 is 13 residues. Trimming removed 4 bases from V and 6 bases from J; junction bases left unmatched: 4. From germline, CDR1 is SGHDN and CDR2 FVKESK. The CDR3 reads CASSRQGYDTQYF. The CDR3 nucleotides are TGTGCCAGCAGCCGACAGGGATATGATACGCAGTATTTT.

The chain carries TRBV29-1 and TRBJ2-1, with TRBD1 identical over 7 bases. The length of the CDR3 is 13 residues. The V gene's germline CDR1 is SQVTM and CDR2 ANQGSEA. Trimming at V came to 6 bases and at J to 4 bases, leaving 6 bases not matched to a gene. CDR3 DNA sequence: TGCAGCGTAGGGACAGTGGGTTACAATGAGCAGTTCTTC. Translating gives CSVGTVGYNEQFF.

Only a few counts were recorded for this clone. CDR3 in DNA: TGTGCCAGCAGTTTTCGTGGCAGGGTCCCCTACGAGCAGTACTTC. This translates into CASSFRGRVPYEQYF. The chain is built from TRBV28 and TRBJ2-7, with D perhaps TRBD1 (5 bases). The V and J ends lost 3 bases and 2 bases respectively, with 14 bases between them. The germline CDR1 and CDR2 sequences are MDHEN and SYDVKM. The CDR3 consists of 15 residues.

The chain employs TRBV2 and TRBJ2-2; 7 bases agree with TRBD2. Looked up from germline, CDR1 is SNHLY and CDR2 is FYNNEI. This CDR3 contains 18 residues. Trimming removed 4 bases from V and 1 base from J; junction bases left unmatched: 12. CDR3 bases: TGTGCCAGCAGTGTTCGGGGGACGGGGGGACGGAACACCGGGGAGCTGTTTTTT. This translates into CASSVRGTGGRNTGELFF. Full variable domain (rest looked up from reference TRBV2 and TRBJ2-2): EPEVTQTPSHQVTQMGQEVILRCVPISNHLYFYWYRQILGQKVEFLVSFYNNEISEKSEIFDDQFSVERPDGSNFTLKIRSTKLEDSAMYFCASSVRGTGGRNTGELFFGEGSRLTVL.

The rearrangement links TRBV7-2 to TRBJ2-7; 7 positions match TRBD2. J lost 2 bases, V lost 6 bases, and 10 bases had no gene match. Germline CDR1 is SGHTA and CDR2 is FQGNSA. The CDR3 contains 15 residues. Here the CDR3 reads CASSFPGLLPYEQYF. CDR3 DNA sequence: TGTGCCAGCAGTTTCCCGGGACTACTTCCCTACGAGCAGTACTTC.

The chain joins TRBV11-2 to TRBJ2-1, with 9 bases identical to TRBD2. Germline lookup yields CDR1 SGHAT and CDR2 FQNNGV. J gave up 8 bases and V 3 bases, and 8 bases lay outside the gene matches. This CDR3 has 15 residues. The CDR3 DNA follows: TGTGCCAGCAGCTTCGGCGGGAGGGCCAGGGATGAGCAGTTCTTC. Protein product: CASSFGGRARDEQFF.

The genes are TRBV21-1 and TRBJ2-7; the DNA was not compared with TRBD2, the D call given in the table. TRBV21-1 is noted as a pseudogene. CDR3 size: 17 residues. The CDR3 nucleotides are TGTGCCAGCAGCAAATTGGGTACTAGCGGGGGCCCCTACGAGCAGTACTTC. Protein sequence: CASSKLGTSGGPYEQYF.

The CDR3 region has the DNA TGTGCCAGCAGCGGGGGGCTAGCGGGATTGGAGCAGTACTTC. Translation: CASSGGLAGLEQYF. The V call is TRBV5-4, the J call TRBJ2-7; 9 nucleotides match TRBD2. The CDR3 is made up of 14 amino acids. Germline CDR1 reads SGHNT; CDR2 reads YYREEE (reference sequence). V lost 4 bases, J lost 7 bases, and 9 bases stayed unmatched.

The chain combines TRBV7-2 with TRBJ1-2; perhaps TRBD1 as D (5 bases). The germline gives CDR1 SGHTA, CDR2 FQGNSA. V lost 5 bases to trimming and J lost 2 bases, with 15 bases between them. CDR3 size: 15 residues. CDR3 bases: TGTGCCAGCAGCCCCCATCCTGCAGGGAACTATGGCTACACCTTC. It specifies CASSPHPAGNYGYTF. Variable domain in full (rest from reference TRBV7-2 and TRBJ1-2): GAGVSQSPSNKVTEKGKDVELRCDPISGHTALYWYRQSLGQGLEFLIYFQGNSAPDKSGLPSDRFSAERTGGSVSTLTIQRTQQEDSAVYLCASSPHPAGNYGYTFGSGTRLTVV.

The chain is built from TRBV6-4 and TRBJ2-6; 7 bases align to TRBD1. CDR1 MRHNA and CDR2 SNTAGT come from the germline V gene. CDR3 length equals 17 residues. Germline trimming cut 0 bases from V and 0 bases from J; bases unmatched to any gene: 2. This CDR3 reads CASSDSGGGSGANVLTF. CDR3 nucleotide sequence: TGTGCCAGCAGTGACTCAGGGGGCGGCTCTGGGGCCAACGTCCTGACTTTC.

The V gene is TRBV2, the J gene TRBJ1-2, with D unresolved. Trimming left V 6 bases short and J 8 bases short, with 16 bases between. The CDR3 sequence is 13 residues long. Germline V gene lookup returns CDR1 SNHLY and CDR2 FYNNEI. The DNA of the CDR3 is TGTGCCAGCAGGGGCCGGGGTGAGGTCGGCTACACCTTC. Translated: CASRGRGEVGYTF.

A few counts support this clone. The chain recombines TRBV7-9 with TRBJ2-2; 8 bases match TRBD1. This CDR3 has 15 residues. Germline-derived CDR1 and CDR2 are SEHNR and FQNEAQ (reference sequence). Unmatched junction bases numbered 9, after V lost 6 bases and J lost 6 bases. The CDR3: CASRGKTGEAGELFF. The DNA of the CDR3 is TGTGCCAGCAGGGGGAAGACAGGGGAGGCCGGGGAGCTGTTTTTT.

The chain carries TRBV19 and TRBJ2-1, with 10 positions matching TRBD2. CDR3 length equals 14 residues. The V gene's germline CDR1 is LNHDA and CDR2 SQIVND (reference sequence). Trimming at V came to 4 bases and at J to 7 bases, leaving 4 bases not matched to a gene. CDR3 in amino acids: CASSTTSGVNEQFF. CDR3 DNA: TGTGCCAGTAGTACAACTAGCGGGGTGAATGAGCAGTTCTTC.

V usage is TRBV19 and J usage is TRBJ2-1; 11 nucleotides align to TRBD2. The CDR3 is made up of 16 amino acids. Per germline, CDR1 LNHDA and CDR2 SQIVND (reference sequence). The V segment lost 0 bases and the J segment 7 bases; nucleotides outside the gene matches: 5. As DNA, the CDR3 is TGTGCCAGTAGTATAGAGCGGCTAGCGGGAGGTAATGAGCAGTTCTTC. This gives the protein CASSIERLAGGNEQFF. The entire variable domain, with the rest obtained from reference TRBV19 and TRBJ2-1, is as follows: DGGITQSPKYLFRKEGQNVTLSCEQNLNHDAMYWYRQDPGQGLRLIYYSQIVNDFQKGDIAEGYSVSREKKESFPLTVTSAQKNPTAFYLCASSIERLAGGNEQFFGPGTRLTVL.

The gene calls are TRBV30 and TRBJ2-7, with 7 bases fitting TRBD1. The V and J ends lost 1 base and 0 bases, in that order; junction bases with no gene match: 9. Per the germline V gene, CDR1 is GTSNPN and CDR2 is SVGIG (reference sequence). The CDR3 runs 16 residues. CDR3 in DNA: TGTGCCTGGAGTGAACGGACAGGCCTTACCTCCTACGAGCAGTACTTC. This encodes CAWSERTGLTSYEQYF.